The rows below give T cell receptor beta chains drawn from one sample of a study of CD8+ T cells in alopecia areata. Clones were sequenced by immunoSEQ multiplex PCR, and TCRdb holds only the in-frame ones, with some missing. The top ten clones hold 5% to 6% of a sample with some 200,000 clones, about three fifths of them seen once. This material consisted of CD4+ T cells sorted from blood, taken at week 24, from a patient treated with tofacitinib. Every receptor here comes from a human donor with alopecia areata. Both conserved end residues are part of each CDR3. D genes are given only for firm matches. A clone size is listed for some rows: how often the clone was seen (once, few, many), or a class if it is expanded.

j_gene: TRBJ2-7
v_gene: TRBV25-1
d_gene: TRBD2
abundance: .
len: 12
CDR3nt: TGTGCCAGCACGGGGGGGTCCTACGAGCAGTACTTC
CDR3aa: CASTGGSYEQYF

j_gene: TRBJ1-1
v_gene: TRBV6-5
d_gene: .
abundance: .
len: 15
CDR3nt: TGTGCCAGCAGTTACCCAGGGAGGATGAACACTGAAGCTTTCTTT
CDR3aa: CASSYPGRMNTEAFF

j_gene: TRBJ1-1
v_gene: TRBV29-1
d_gene: .
abundance: .
len: 12
CDR3nt: TGCAGCGTTGGAGTGGGGGGCACTGAAGCTTTCTTT
CDR3aa: CSVGVGGTEAFF

j_gene: TRBJ1-2
v_gene: TRBV5-6
d_gene: TRBD1
abundance: .
len: 13
CDR3nt: TGTGCCAGCAGCCGCGACAGGGCGTTTGGCTACACCTTC
CDR3aa: CASSRDRAFGYTF

j_gene: TRBJ2-7
v_gene: TRBV15
d_gene: .
abundance: .
len: 14
CDR3nt: TGTGCCACCAGCAGAGATGTCGTCACCTACGAGCAGTACTTC
CDR3aa: CATSRDVVTYEQYF

j_gene: TRBJ1-5
v_gene: TRBV6-5
d_gene: TRBD1
abundance: .
len: 12
CDR3nt: TGTGCCAGCAGAGACAGGGAACAGCCCCAGCATTTT
CDR3aa: CASRDREQPQHF

j_gene: TRBJ1-1
v_gene: TRBV10-3
d_gene: .
abundance: .
len: 13
CDR3nt: TGTGCCATCAGTGGACATTTGAACACTGAAGCTTTCTTT
CDR3aa: CAISGHLNTEAFF

j_gene: TRBJ2-4
v_gene: TRBV19
d_gene: TRBD2
abundance: .
len: 17
CDR3nt: TGTGCCAGTAGTATACTGGCGGGGGGGCGCGCCAAAAACATTCAGTACTTC
CDR3aa: CASSILAGGRAKNIQYF

j_gene: TRBJ2-2
v_gene: TRBV25-1
d_gene: TRBD1
abundance: .
len: 18
CDR3nt: TGTGCCAGCAGTGAACCGCTCTGGACAGGGAGTGACACCGGGGAGCTGTTTTTT
CDR3aa: CASSEPLWTGSDTGELFF

j_gene: TRBJ2-1
v_gene: TRBV1
d_gene: .
abundance: .
len: 12
CDR3nt: TGCACCAGCAGCCAAGAAGAGGTCGGGGAGTTCTTC
CDR3aa: CTSSQEEVGEFF

j_gene: TRBJ1-2
v_gene: TRBV9
d_gene: TRBD1
abundance: .
len: 15
CDR3nt: TGTGCCAGCAGCGTAGAGGGGGGGACAGTTGATGGCTACACCTTC
CDR3aa: CASSVEGGTVDGYTF

j_gene: TRBJ1-3
v_gene: TRBV19
d_gene: .
abundance: .
len: 15
CDR3nt: TGTGCCAGTTCCGGAGGGGCCCTCTCTGGAAACACCATATATTTT
CDR3aa: CASSGGALSGNTIYF

j_gene: TRBJ2-5
v_gene: TRBV6-5
d_gene: TRBD1
abundance: .
len: 13
CDR3nt: TGTGCCGGAAGACAGGGGGATTGGGAGACCCAGTACTTC
CDR3aa: CAGRQGDWETQYF

j_gene: TRBJ2-3
v_gene: TRBV19
d_gene: .
abundance: few
len: 11
CDR3nt: TGTGCCAGTAGCCACAGAGATACGCAGTATTTT
CDR3aa: CASSHRDTQYF

j_gene: TRBJ1-5
v_gene: TRBV4-1
d_gene: .
abundance: .
len: 15
CDR3nt: TGCGCCAGCAGCCGTTTGGTGAATAGCAATCAGCCCCAGCATTTT
CDR3aa: CASSRLVNSNQPQHF

j_gene: TRBJ2-1
v_gene: TRBV7-9
d_gene: TRBD2
abundance: .
len: 18
CDR3nt: TGTGCCAGCAGCTTGAGAGGGACTAGCGGGGGAACCTACAATGAGCAGTTCTTC
CDR3aa: CASSLRGTSGGTYNEQFF

j_gene: TRBJ2-3
v_gene: TRBV29-1
d_gene: .
abundance: .
len: 12
CDR3nt: TGCAGCGTTGGAGGGGGCACAGATACGCAGTATTTT
CDR3aa: CSVGGGTDTQYF

j_gene: TRBJ2-4
v_gene: TRBV6-5
d_gene: .
abundance: few
len: 15
CDR3nt: TGTGCCAGCAGTTACTCGAATGGGGCGGTGAACATTCAGTACTTC
CDR3aa: CASSYSNGAVNIQYF

j_gene: TRBJ2-1
v_gene: TRBV5-1
d_gene: .
abundance: few
len: 17
CDR3nt: TGCGCCAGCAGCCCCTCGACAGGCCTCCCTTTTTACAATGAGCAGTTCTTC
CDR3aa: CASSPSTGLPFYNEQFF

j_gene: TRBJ1-1
v_gene: TRBV28
d_gene: TRBD1
abundance: once
len: 12
CDR3nt: TGTGCGCTCAGGGGGCGGGAGGATGAAGCTTTCTTT
CDR3aa: CALRGREDEAFF

j_gene: TRBJ2-3
v_gene: TRBV7-2
d_gene: TRBD2
abundance: once
len: 17
CDR3nt: TGTGCCAGCAGCTCACAGGCGACTAGCGGATTCACAGATACGCAGTATTTT
CDR3aa: CASSSQATSGFTDTQYF

j_gene: TRBJ2-7
v_gene: TRBV6-5
d_gene: TRBD2
abundance: .
len: 15
CDR3nt: TGTGCCAGCAGTTACATCGGGACTAGCGGCTACGAGCAGTACTTC
CDR3aa: CASSYIGTSGYEQYF

j_gene: TRBJ2-1
v_gene: TRBV20-1
d_gene: .
abundance: .
len: 11
CDR3nt: TGCGGGGGGCTAGACTACAATGAGCAGTTCTTC
CDR3aa: CGGLDYNEQFF

j_gene: TRBJ1-2
v_gene: TRBV7-2
d_gene: TRBD1
abundance: .
len: 15
CDR3nt: TGTGCCAGCAGCTCTACCCTACAGGGGCTAGTTGGCTACACCTTC
CDR3aa: CASSSTLQGLVGYTF

j_gene: TRBJ2-4
v_gene: TRBV19
d_gene: .
abundance: .
len: 11
CDR3nt: TGTGCCAGTAGTGATTGGAACATTCAGTACTTC
CDR3aa: CASSDWNIQYF

j_gene: TRBJ2-3
v_gene: TRBV28
d_gene: .
abundance: .
len: 11
CDR3nt: TGTGCCAGCAGTTTGAAAGATACGCAGTATTTT
CDR3aa: CASSLKDTQYF

j_gene: TRBJ2-7
v_gene: TRBV5-6
d_gene: .
abundance: .
len: 11
CDR3nt: TGTGCCAGCACCCTCGGGTACGAGCAGTACTTC
CDR3aa: CASTLGYEQYF

j_gene: TRBJ1-1
v_gene: TRBV9
d_gene: .
abundance: .
len: 14
CDR3nt: TGTGCCAGCAGCGTAGGAGTCAGCAACGCTGAAGCTTTCTTT
CDR3aa: CASSVGVSNAEAFF

j_gene: TRBJ2-3
v_gene: TRBV4-1
d_gene: .
abundance: few
len: 18
CDR3nt: TGCGCCAGCAGCCAAGTCCAGGGGGGCATCAGTTCACAAGATACGCAGTATTTT
CDR3aa: CASSQVQGGISSQDTQYF

j_gene: TRBJ2-5
v_gene: TRBV14
d_gene: .
abundance: .
len: 15
CDR3nt: TGTGCCAGCAGCCAAGCGATTGGGGCGACGAAGACCCAGTACTTC
CDR3aa: CASSQAIGATKTQYF

j_gene: TRBJ1-1
v_gene: TRBV27
d_gene: .
abundance: .
len: 15
CDR3nt: TGTGCCAGCAGTTTGGGGCAGGGGAGGAACACTGAAGCTTTCTTT
CDR3aa: CASSLGQGRNTEAFF

j_gene: TRBJ1-2
v_gene: TRBV4-3
d_gene: TRBD1
abundance: .
len: 15
CDR3nt: TGCGCCAGCAGCCAAGCTAGTGGGACAGGAGGCGGCTACACCTTC
CDR3aa: CASSQASGTGGGYTF

j_gene: TRBJ1-1
v_gene: TRBV2
d_gene: .
abundance: few
len: 15
CDR3nt: TGTGCCAGCAGTGCTACCAGGACAGTGAACACTGAAGCTTTCTTT
CDR3aa: CASSATRTVNTEAFF

j_gene: TRBJ1-6
v_gene: TRBV7-3
d_gene: .
abundance: .
len: 14
CDR3nt: TGTGCCAGCAGCTTAGCAGGGACGAATTCACCCCTCCACTTT
CDR3aa: CASSLAGTNSPLHF

j_gene: TRBJ1-1
v_gene: TRBV15
d_gene: .
abundance: .
len: 14
CDR3nt: TGTGCCACCAGCAGAGATCACGGCGTTACTGAAGCTTTCTTT
CDR3aa: CATSRDHGVTEAFF

j_gene: TRBJ2-3
v_gene: TRBV5-1
d_gene: .
abundance: .
len: 15
CDR3nt: TGCGCCAGCAGCTTGGCTCCGCAGACCACAGATACGCAGTATTTT
CDR3aa: CASSLAPQTTDTQYF

j_gene: TRBJ1-5
v_gene: TRBV6-6
d_gene: .
abundance: .
len: 13
CDR3nt: TGTGCCAGCAGTTACTATAGTTCCCAGCCCCAGCATTTT
CDR3aa: CASSYYSSQPQHF

j_gene: TRBJ1-2
v_gene: TRBV29-1
d_gene: .
abundance: .
len: 12
CDR3nt: TGCAGCGTTGGTCCCGATACAGGTGGCTACACCTTC
CDR3aa: CSVGPDTGGYTF

j_gene: TRBJ1-2
v_gene: TRBV27
d_gene: .
abundance: .
len: 13
CDR3nt: TGTGCCAGCAGGTCTACTGGTGGCTATGGCTACACCTTC
CDR3aa: CASRSTGGYGYTF

j_gene: TRBJ2-1
v_gene: TRBV6-6
d_gene: .
abundance: .
len: 14
CDR3nt: TGTGCCAGCAGCACAGCCCATCGGAGGAATGAGCAGTTCTTC
CDR3aa: CASSTAHRRNEQFF

j_gene: TRBJ1-4
v_gene: TRBV5-1
d_gene: .
abundance: .
len: 14
CDR3nt: TGCGCCAGCAGCTTGGACACGTCGGCGGAAAAACTGTTTTTT
CDR3aa: CASSLDTSAEKLFF

j_gene: TRBJ1-1
v_gene: TRBV10-3
d_gene: .
abundance: .
len: 14
CDR3nt: TGTGCCATCTCCGCGTGGGGAGTGAACACTGAAGCTTTCTTT
CDR3aa: CAISAWGVNTEAFF

j_gene: TRBJ2-3
v_gene: TRBV7-2
d_gene: TRBD1
abundance: .
len: 16
CDR3nt: TGTGCCAGCAGCTCAACAGGGGGCGGAAGCACAGATACGCAGTATTTT
CDR3aa: CASSSTGGGSTDTQYF

j_gene: TRBJ2-1
v_gene: TRBV29-1
d_gene: .
abundance: once
len: 11
CDR3nt: TGCAGCGTTGGAGGGAATGATGAGCAGTTCTTC
CDR3aa: CSVGGNDEQFF

j_gene: TRBJ1-6
v_gene: TRBV5-4
d_gene: .
abundance: .
len: 13
CDR3nt: TGTGCCAGCAGCCTTGCGGGGTCCTCACCCCTCCACTTT
CDR3aa: CASSLAGSSPLHF

j_gene: TRBJ2-2
v_gene: TRBV4-1
d_gene: TRBD1
abundance: .
len: 18
CDR3nt: TGCGCCAGCAGCCTCTCTTCTACAGGGGGCGCGGACACCGGGGAGCTGTTTTTT
CDR3aa: CASSLSSTGGADTGELFF

j_gene: TRBJ2-7
v_gene: TRBV27
d_gene: TRBD1
abundance: .
len: 13
CDR3nt: TGTGCCAGCATCCCGGGACAGGACGGCGAGCAGTACTTC
CDR3aa: CASIPGQDGEQYF

j_gene: TRBJ1-6
v_gene: TRBV18
d_gene: TRBD1
abundance: .
len: 16
CDR3nt: TGTGCCAGCTCACCTCCCGGGACAGGGGGAAATTCACCCCTCCACTTT
CDR3aa: CASSPPGTGGNSPLHF

j_gene: TRBJ2-1
v_gene: TRBV4-3
d_gene: TRBD1
abundance: .
len: 17
CDR3nt: TGCGCCAGCAGCCAAGTTTTGGGACAGGGGGGGAACAATGAGCAGTTCTTC
CDR3aa: CASSQVLGQGGNNEQFF

j_gene: TRBJ1-2
v_gene: TRBV4-3
d_gene: .
abundance: few
len: 15
CDR3nt: TGCGCCAGCAGCCAAGATAAAGCAGGCAAGGAAGGCTACACCTTC
CDR3aa: CASSQDKAGKEGYTF

j_gene: TRBJ1-1
v_gene: TRBV4-1
d_gene: .
abundance: .
len: 16
CDR3nt: TGCGCCAGCAGCCAAGGTCTAAGGGAGAGGAGCCCTGAAGCTTTCTTT
CDR3aa: CASSQGLRERSPEAFF

j_gene: TRBJ2-7
v_gene: TRBV4-1
d_gene: TRBD2
abundance: .
len: 17
CDR3nt: TGCGCCAGCAGCCAAGGGGACCAACTAGCGGGGACCTACGAGCAGTACTTC
CDR3aa: CASSQGDQLAGTYEQYF

j_gene: TRBJ2-7
v_gene: TRBV7-8
d_gene: TRBD1
abundance: .
len: 13
CDR3nt: TGTGCCAGCAGCCGCCAGGGGGTGGGTGAGCAGTACTTC
CDR3aa: CASSRQGVGEQYF

j_gene: TRBJ1-6
v_gene: TRBV9
d_gene: .
abundance: .
len: 15
CDR3nt: TGTGCCAGCAGCGTAGAGGGAGGGCAGCATTCACCCCTCCACTTT
CDR3aa: CASSVEGGQHSPLHF

j_gene: TRBJ1-2
v_gene: TRBV9
d_gene: .
abundance: once
len: 13
CDR3nt: TGTGCCAGCAGCGTACGGGACCGCTATGGCTACACCTTC
CDR3aa: CASSVRDRYGYTF

j_gene: TRBJ1-2
v_gene: TRBV27
d_gene: .
abundance: .
len: 13
CDR3nt: TGTGCCAGCAGTTTCAACAATAACTATGGCTACACCTTC
CDR3aa: CASSFNNNYGYTF

j_gene: TRBJ2-5
v_gene: TRBV20-1
d_gene: .
abundance: few
len: 11
CDR3nt: TGCAGTGCTAGAGATAAAAAGACCCAGTACTTC
CDR3aa: CSARDKKTQYF

j_gene: TRBJ2-2
v_gene: TRBV29-1
d_gene: TRBD2
abundance: few
len: 15
CDR3nt: TGCAGCGTTGAAGACGGGACTAGCCCCACCGGGGAGCTGTTTTTT
CDR3aa: CSVEDGTSPTGELFF

j_gene: TRBJ2-3
v_gene: TRBV30
d_gene: .
abundance: .
len: 13
CDR3nt: TGTGCCTGGAGTGTACTTGGCGGGAACACGCAGTATTTT
CDR3aa: CAWSVLGGNTQYF